The 21 T cell receptor beta chains listed next were all sequenced from one sample in a study of tumour-infiltrating T cells in Burkitt lymphoma. The protocol was immunoSEQ multiplex PCR, while the TCRdb copy is restricted to in-frame clones and leaves out a portion. The sample yields approximately 15,000 clones, 80% seen once. The sequenced sample consisted of tumor tissue. All receptors come from a human donor with diffuse large B-cell lymphoma.

The chain combines TRBV7-2 with TRBJ2-7; 8 bases are a match to TRBD1. The CDR3 loop spans 15 amino acids. With V trimmed by 4 bases and J by 6 bases, 11 bases remained unmatched. Germline V lookup: CDR1 SGHTA, CDR2 FQGNSA. The CDR3 spells CASSYQSSTGAEQYF. As DNA, the CDR3 is TGTGCCAGCAGCTACCAATCATCGACAGGGGCCGAGCAGTACTTC.

Of note for this clone: The junction does not match germline at one end; this may be a read error. V and J are TRBV5-4 and TRBJ2-3, with 7 positions matching TRBD2. Germline CDR1 SGHNT, CDR2 YYREEE (reference sequence). This CDR3 contains 14 residues. CDR3 DNA: TGTGTCAGCAGCCGCGGACTAGGGTCAGATACGCAGTATTTT. It yields the protein CVSSRGLGSDTQYF.

This clone was found once. The CDR3 sequence is CASSEDRLFSDTEAFF. CDR3 coding DNA: TGTGCCAGCAGTGAAGACAGGTTGTTCTCGGACACTGAAGCTTTCTTT. The chain joins TRBV6-1 to TRBJ1-1; tentative D call: TRBD1 (5 bases). The V end was cut by 1 base, the J end by 3 bases, with 15 bases between. The CDR3 length is 16 residues. CDR1 and CDR2 from the germline V gene are MNHNS and SASEGT.

This clone was seen a few times. The chain couples TRBV6-4 to TRBJ2-1, with a tentative D call TRBD2 (6 bases). The CDR3 runs 13 residues. From germline, CDR1 is MRHNA and CDR2 SNTAGT. With 3 bases removed from V and 12 bases from J, the gap between germline ends came to 15 bases. This CDR3 is CASSDRGGMVQFF. The DNA for the CDR3 is TGTGCCAGCAGTGATAGGGGAGGAATGGTGCAGTTCTTC.

The chain couples TRBV2 to TRBJ1-2, with a tentative D call TRBD1 (5 bases). In germline, CDR1 is SNHLY, CDR2 FYNNEI. V was trimmed by 7 bases and J by 8 bases, leaving 14 bases between them. The CDR3 is 12 amino acids. CDR3 DNA sequence: TGTGCCAGCAAAGGGGACTCAGGAGGCTACACCTTC. Its protein product is CASKGDSGGYTF.

This chain uses TRBV7-7 with TRBJ2-2; D may be TRBD2 (5 bases). The ends were cut back, 5 bases at V and 3 bases at J, with 16 bases in the middle. The CDR3 extends over 16 amino acids. CDR1 is SSHAT and CDR2 is FNYEAQ in the germline V gene (reference sequence). The CDR3 loop reads CASSRDADRYTGELFF. The DNA for the CDR3 is TGTGCCAGCAGCCGGGATGCGGATCGGTACACCGGGGAGCTGTTTTTT.

The genes are TRBV27 and TRBJ1-1; D unresolved. Germline CDR1 MNHEY, CDR2 SMNVEV (reference sequence). The CDR3 extends over 15 amino acids. V was pared by 3 bases and J by 0 bases, with 11 bases between. The DNA of the CDR3 is TGTGCCAGCAGTTTGGCGACACCCTTGAACACTGAAGCTTTCTTT. Translation: CASSLATPLNTEAFF.

The genes are TRBV27 and TRBJ1-5; weak D call: TRBD1 (5 bases). This CDR3 is 15 amino acids long. Trimming pared 1 base from V and 6 bases from J, leaving 13 bases between. Looked up from germline, CDR1 is MNHEY and CDR2 is SMNVEV (reference sequence). CDR3 residues: CASSLWGGGGQPQHF. The DNA for the CDR3 is TGTGCCAGCAGTTTATGGGGCGGCGGGGGTCAGCCCCAGCATTTT.

The chain couples TRBV20-1 to TRBJ2-5; D is unresolved. CDR1 is DFQATT and CDR2 is SNEGSKA in the germline V gene (reference sequence). Trimming took off 0 bases at V and 5 bases at J, with 4 bases between the two ends. The CDR3 runs to 11 residues. The CDR3 is CSARDWETQYF. CDR3 bases: TGCAGTGCTAGAGATTGGGAGACCCAGTACTTC.

The V call is TRBV29-1, the J call TRBJ2-2; 10 bases line up with TRBD1. The CDR3 spans 16 residues. Losses at the gene ends were 6 bases for V and 6 bases for J; bases not matched to a gene: 13. CDR1 is SQVTM, CDR2 ANQGSEA, per germline. CDR3 protein: CSVADRGRMLSGELFF. The CDR3 coding sequence is TGCAGCGTCGCCGACAGGGGGCGCATGTTGTCCGGGGAGCTGTTTTTT.

The rearrangement uses TRBV6-1 and TRBJ1-2; D not resolved. This CDR3 spans 12 amino acids. Germline loops: CDR1 MNHNS, CDR2 SASEGT. V gave up 0 bases and J gave up 5 bases, with 4 bases separating them. The CDR3 spells CASSEALYGYTF. The DNA for the CDR3 is TGTGCCAGCAGTGAAGCGCTGTATGGCTACACCTTC.

The chain uses TRBV5-4 and TRBJ2-5; tentative D call: TRBD2 (6 bases). The CDR3 loop spans 15 amino acids. The germline CDR1 and CDR2 sequences are SGHNT and YYREEE (reference sequence). V was trimmed by 0 bases and J by 5 bases, leaving 14 bases between them. CDR3: CASSLVTSPSETQYF. The DNA for the CDR3 is TGTGCCAGCAGCTTGGTAACTAGCCCATCGGAGACCCAGTACTTC.

V usage is TRBV6-6 and J usage is TRBJ1-1; D may be TRBD1 (5 bases). V was trimmed by 4 bases and J by 7 bases, leaving 10 bases between them. The CDR3 totals 12 residues. The germline CDR1 and CDR2 sequences are MNHNY and SVGAGI (reference sequence). CDR3 loop: CASSWGENEAFF. DNA for the CDR3: TGTGCCAGCAGTTGGGGGGAGAATGAAGCTTTCTTT.

The chain recombines TRBV7-2 with TRBJ2-7; tentative D call: TRBD1 (7 bases). CDR3 length: 14 residues. The germline V gene encodes CDR1 SGHTA and CDR2 FQGNSA. V lost 1 base, J lost 2 bases, and 9 bases lay in between. CDR3 sequence reads: CASSLVRGAYEQYF. CDR3 sequence (DNA): TGTGCCAGCAGCTTAGTCAGGGGGGCCTACGAGCAGTACTTC.

The chain links TRBV19 to TRBJ2-7; perhaps TRBD2 as D (5 bases). The CDR3 spans 12 residues. Germline assignment: CDR1 LNHDA and CDR2 SQIVND (reference sequence). V was trimmed by 2 bases and J by 7 bases, leaving 9 bases between them. CDR3 in DNA: TGTGCCAGTAGTATAATTGGGAGAGAGCAGTACTTC. Protein sequence: CASSIIGREQYF.

This clone was counted only a few times. The rearrangement uses TRBV6-6 and TRBJ1-1; D is possibly TRBD1 (6 bases). Deletions cut 7 bases from V and 9 bases from J, with 15 bases between. Germline CDR1 reads MNHNY; CDR2 reads SVGAGI (reference sequence). This CDR3 has 12 amino acids. CDR3 DNA sequence: TGTGCCAGCACCCAAGATCAGGGGAAAGCTTTCTTT. Amino acids: CASTQDQGKAFF.

The CDR3 loop reads CASSLEQGSGELFF. As DNA, the CDR3 is TGTGCCAGCAGCTTGGAACAGGGGTCCGGGGAGCTGTTTTTT. The J gene is TRBJ2-2, the V gene TRBV7-8; 7 bases align to TRBD1. The ends lost 3 bases at V and 6 bases at J; junction bases unmatched: 4. The CDR3 is made up of 14 amino acids. Per the germline V gene, CDR1 is SGHVS and CDR2 is FQNEAQ.

This chain joins TRBV4-3 and TRBJ2-7; 10 bases map to TRBD2. The length of the CDR3 is 15 residues. V shed 5 bases, J shed 0 bases, and the junction held 4 bases outside the gene matches. CDR1 and CDR2 (germline): LGHNA, YSLEER. The CDR3 DNA reads TGCGCCAGCAGCATACTAGCGGGGAGCTCCTACGAGCAGTACTTC. Protein sequence: CASSILAGSSYEQYF.

This sequence joins TRBV9 and TRBJ2-2; D possibly corresponds to TRBD2 (5 bases). Looked up from germline, CDR1 is SGDLS and CDR2 is YYNGEE. V lost 0 bases to trimming and J lost 5 bases, with 11 bases between them. The CDR3 extends over 15 amino acids. The CDR3 coding sequence is TGTGCCAGCAGCGTAGAACTAGGAGGAACCGGGGAGCTGTTTTTT. Translated: CASSVELGGTGELFF.

This clone was seen a few times. The rearrangement uses TRBV19 and TRBJ2-3, with D tentatively TRBD1 (6 bases). V was shortened by 4 bases and J by 4 bases, with 15 bases between the two germline ends. Germline CDR1 reads LNHDA; CDR2 reads SQIVND (reference sequence). The CDR3 length is 15 residues. DNA for the CDR3: TGTGCCAGTAGTACAGACCAGGGGCCCGCAGATACGCAGTATTTT. It specifies CASSTDQGPADTQYF.

The V and J genes are TRBV10-3 and TRBJ1-5; D is unclear. This CDR3 spans 14 amino acids. The V end was cut by 4 bases, the J end by 1 base, with 8 bases between. Per the germline V gene, CDR1 is ENHRY and CDR2 is SYGVKD. The DNA of the CDR3 is TGTGCCATCAGTGGAACCGGGAGCAATCAGCCCCAGCATTTT. Its translation is CAISGTGSNQPQHF.